One sample yielded the 2 T cell receptor beta chains listed below, sequenced in a study of T cells in Graves' hyperthyroidism and ophthalmopathy. Amplification of TCR beta CDR3 regions was performed using RNA transcripts as template. The HTBI primer set served for first-round RT-PCR of the TCR CDR3. In TCRdb, the multiplex PCR reads were re-called with MiXCR into one record per CDR3 protein. The profile shows over 150,000 distinct CDR3 sequences, about a sixth of them singletons. Sequences were obtained from blood. Receptors were obtained from a woman between 50 and 59 years old with Graves' hyperthyroidism.

There are a few counts of this clonotype. The chain recombines TRBV5-4 with TRBJ2-7, with 7 bases that match TRBD1. Trimming at V came to 4 bases and at J to 5 bases, leaving 6 bases not matched to a gene. This CDR3 contains 13 residues. CDR1 SGHNT and CDR2 YYREEE come from the germline V gene (reference sequence). In DNA form, the CDR3 reads TGTGCCAGCAGCCAAGACAGGGCCCACGAGCAGTACTTC. This gives the protein CASSQDRAHEQYF.

There are many counts of this clonotype. V and J are TRBV11-2 and TRBJ1-5; no reliable D call. Trimming cost V 2 bases and J 4 bases, with 12 bases left between them. Germline values: CDR1 SGHAT, CDR2 FQNNGV. The CDR3 length is 15 residues. The CDR3 loop reads CASSLRGRPNQPQHF. Written as DNA, the CDR3 is TGTGCCAGCAGCTTACGAGGTCGGCCGAATCAGCCCCAGCATTTT.